Listed below are T cell receptor beta chains from one sample, sequenced in a study of beta chain features in type 1 diabetes. The method was immunoSEQ multiplex PCR; TCRdb's version includes in-frame clones alone and lacks a portion of them. The sample has roughly 340,000 clones, roughly 12% seen once. The sample taken for sequencing was naive CD4+ T cells from blood. These receptors were collected from a woman younger than 30 with type 1 diabetes. The CDR3 runs from the conserved cysteine through the conserved F or W. D genes are given only for firm matches. Size tells how often a clone was seen (once, few, many) or the class of an expanded clone, and some rows leave it out.

v_gene	d_gene	abundance	j_gene	CDR3nt	CDR3aa
TRBV4-3	-	few	TRBJ1-4	TGCGCCAGCAGCCAAGATCTTTCTAGCGGAGGGGAAAAACTGTTTTTT	CASSQDLSSGGEKLFF
TRBV7-3	-	-	TRBJ2-2	TGTGCCAGCAGCTTACTCAGGAACACCGGGGAGCTGTTTTTT	CASSLLRNTGELFF
TRBV7-9	TRBD2	-	TRBJ2-5	TGTGCCAGCAGCAGGGACTGGGGCGGGGGCCAGTACTTC	CASSRDWGGGQYF
TRBV5-4	TRBD1	few	TRBJ2-7	TGTGCCAGCAGCTCCGGACAGGGGTTCCCCTACGAGCAGTACTTC	CASSSGQGFPYEQYF
TRBV7-8	TRBD1	few	TRBJ1-4	TGTGCCAGCCGCACCTACAGGGGAGCCGCCGCAACTAATGAAAAACTGTTTTTT	CASRTYRGAAATNEKLFF
TRBV7-9	-	-	TRBJ2-5	TGTGCCAGCAGCCCCGCGGGCACGTTGGAGACCCAGTACTTC	CASSPAGTLETQYF
TRBV21-1	-	-	TRBJ2-3	TGTGCCAGCAGCAGCCTCAAGACTAGCGGGGAAGATACGCAGTATTTT	CASSSLKTSGEDTQYF
TRBV29-1	TRBD1	-	TRBJ1-2	TGCAGCGTGAGGGCTCAGGGGGACTATGGCTACACCTTC	CSVRAQGDYGYTF
TRBV10-3	TRBD1	-	TRBJ1-1	TGTGCCATCAGCCTGGACAGGGGGGCTCAAGGAACTGAAGCTTTCTTT	CAISLDRGAQGTEAFF
TRBV15	TRBD1	-	TRBJ2-5	TGTGCCACCAGGGGGACAGGGGAGACCCAGTACTTC	CATRGTGETQYF
TRBV28	-	-	TRBJ1-5	TGTGCCAGCCTCAACTTAAATCAGCCCCAGCATTTT	CASLNLNQPQHF
TRBV5-1	TRBD2	-	TRBJ2-1	TGCGCCAGCAGCTTCTGGGATTGGGGACTAGCTACGTTCAACTCCTACAATGAGCAGTTCTTC	CASSFWDWGLATFNSYNEQFF
TRBV4-1	TRBD2	few	TRBJ2-7	TGCGCCAGCAGCCAAGAGGGGGGACTAGGGCTCTACGAGCAGTACTTC	CASSQEGGLGLYEQYF
TRBV29-1	-	few	TRBJ1-1	TGCAGCGGTGGGGCGACAGCTGGTGAAGCTTTCTTT	CSGGATAGEAFF
TRBV4-3	TRBD1	once	TRBJ1-2	TGCGCCAGCAGCCAAGCCCATCCGGCGGAGGGGGCAAGGTATGGCTACACCTTC	CASSQAHPAEGARYGYTF
TRBV5-1	-	few	TRBJ2-7	TGCGCCAGCAGCATCCAACTCTCCTACGAGCAGTACTTC	CASSIQLSYEQYF
TRBV5-6	-	-	TRBJ1-5	TGTGCCAGCAGCGCGGTGGGTGTTAGCAATCAGCCCCAGCATTTT	CASSAVGVSNQPQHF
TRBV28	TRBD1	few	TRBJ1-2	TGTGCCAGCAGCACAGGGGGGGGCTATGGCTACACCTTC	CASSTGGGYGYTF
TRBV18	-	-	TRBJ2-7	TGTGCCAGCTCACCCCCCGGGACACCACTTTACGAGCAGTACTTC	CASSPPGTPLYEQYF
TRBV9	TRBD1	few	TRBJ2-7	TGTGCCAGCAGCCTAGATGAGGGACAGTACGAGCAGTACTTC	CASSLDEGQYEQYF
TRBV5-1	TRBD2	few	TRBJ2-7	TGCGCCAGCAGCTTGGGACTAGCGGGGCCCTACGAGCAGTACTTC	CASSLGLAGPYEQYF
TRBV7-2	-	few	TRBJ1-2	TGTGCCAGCAGCTTAGTAGGGGCTGACTATGGCTACACCTTC	CASSLVGADYGYTF
TRBV29-1	-	-	TRBJ1-5	TGCAGCGTTGCGGAGGGGAGAGGAAATCAGCCCCAGCATTTT	CSVAEGRGNQPQHF
TRBV4-1	-	-	TRBJ2-4	TGCGCCAGCAGCCAACCTGTCATGGGCCGACCTATTCAGTACTTC	CASSQPVMGRPIQYF
TRBV19	-	-	TRBJ2-1	TGTGCCAGTAGTCTCCCACTAGATCGGGGTCACAGTGAGCAGTTCTTC	CASSLPLDRGHSEQFF
TRBV19	-	-	TRBJ2-2	TGTGCCAGTAGGGCACCTGCTGAGCTGTTTTTT	CASRAPAELFF
TRBV2	-	-	TRBJ1-5	TGTGCCAGCAGCGATGGACAGTCCTATCAGCCCCAGCATTTT	CASSDGQSYQPQHF